The 26 T cell receptor beta chains below were found in one sample sequenced in a study of T-cell reconstitution after alpha-beta-depleted transplantation in children. Unique molecular identifiers were incorporated into the prepared TCRbeta library. TCRdb re-called the PCR reads through MiXCR, storing one row per CDR3 protein. The sample shows just over 350,000 distinct CDR3 sequences, more than 10% of them seen only once. Sequencing used PBMCs, obtained from the stem cell graft. The source of these receptors is a human donor who donated a stem cell graft to a child with Fanconi anemia.

In this sample, this clonotype turned up many times. The chain joins TRBV5-1 to TRBJ1-1; TRBD1 is a possible D gene (6 bases). The CDR3 extends over 14 amino acids. Germline loops: CDR1 SGHRS, CDR2 YFSETQ. The V end was cut by 4 bases, the J end by 1 base, with 11 bases between. CDR3: CASSLNRANTEAFF. The CDR3 nucleotides read TGCGCCAGCAGCCTCAACAGGGCGAACACTGAAGCTTTCTTT.

This clonotype was counted many times. The V call is TRBV6-2 or TRBV6-3, the J call TRBJ1-5; D call uncertain. The CDR3 is 13 amino acids. V was trimmed by 7 bases and J by 5 bases, leaving 12 bases between them. CDR1 and CDR2 (germline): MNHEY, SVGEGT. CDR3 sequence: CASTPSAYQPQHF. CDR3 sequence (DNA): TGTGCCAGCACCCCCTCCGCTTATCAGCCCCAGCATTTT.

CDR3 DNA: TGCAGCGTTACACCGGGCACAGATACGCAGTATTTT. Translated: CSVTPGTDTQYF. The chain has TRBV29-1 and TRBJ2-3; no clear D gene. The CDR3 length is 12 residues. V was clipped by 5 bases and J by 1 base, with 7 bases between them. The germline gives CDR1 SQVTM, CDR2 ANQGSEA.

The chain recombines TRBV30 with TRBJ2-5, with 11 nucleotides matching TRBD2. This CDR3 has 17 residues. The V and J ends lost 2 bases and 2 bases, in that order; junction bases with no gene match: 10. Germline V CDR1 and CDR2: GTSNPN, SVGIG (reference sequence). This chain's CDR3 is CAWSYSSSGGEQETQYF. Here the CDR3 DNA reads TGTGCCTGGAGTTACTCGAGTAGCGGGGGGGAACAAGAGACCCAGTACTTC.

The chain carries TRBV10-3 and TRBJ2-3; D possibly corresponds to TRBD2 (5 bases). The ends were cut back, 8 bases at V and 6 bases at J, with 21 bases in the middle. Germline CDR1 reads ENHRY; CDR2 reads SYGVKD. CDR3 length: 15 residues. The CDR3 DNA is TGTGCCATCCAGTTGGCCCAAGGTGCGGGTGATACGCAGTATTTT. It translates to CAIQLAQGAGDTQYF.

This sequence joins TRBV4-2 and TRBJ2-4; 8 bases align to TRBD1. Trimming took 4 bases from V and 0 from J; bases not matched to a gene: 23. CDR1 is LGHNA, CDR2 YNFKEQ, per germline. There are 22 residues in the CDR3. In nucleotides, the CDR3 is TGTGCCAGCAGCCCCTCCCACCTAGGGACAGGATTTGTAAATCTAGCCAAAAACATTCAGTACTTC. Protein product: CASSPSHLGTGFVNLAKNIQYF.

This clonotype was seen more than once but under ten times. V and J are TRBV7-9 and TRBJ1-2; D gene uncertain. Trimming shortened V by 4 bases and J by 2 bases, and 17 bases separated the two germline ends. Germline lookup yields CDR1 SEHNR and CDR2 FQNEAQ (reference sequence). The CDR3 has 16 amino acids. DNA for the CDR3: TGTGCCAGCAGCTCCTCAATGGGCAGCTACAACTATGGCTACACCTTC. Protein sequence: CASSSSMGSYNYGYTF. The whole variable domain, filled in from reference TRBV7-9 and TRBJ1-2, reads DTGVSQNPRHKITKRGQNVTFRCDPISEHNRLYWYRQTLGQGPEFLTYFQNEAQLEKSRLLSDRFSAERPKGSFSTLEIQRTEQGDSAMYLCASSSSMGSYNYGYTFGSGTRLTVV.

This clonotype was observed a few times. The gene calls are TRBV5-1 and TRBJ2-1; tentatively, D is TRBD1 (7 bases). CDR3 length: 12 residues. The germline V gene encodes CDR1 SGHRS and CDR2 YFSETQ. The V end lost 6 bases, the J end lost 7 bases, and 11 bases lay between the germline ends. The CDR3: CASKEGANEQFF. CDR3 DNA sequence: TGCGCCAGCAAGGAGGGGGCGAATGAGCAGTTCTTC. Looking up the rest from reference TRBV5-1 and TRBJ2-1 gives the full variable domain: KAGVTQTPRYLIKTRGQQVTLSCSPISGHRSVSWYQQTPGQGLQFLFEYFSETQRNKGNFPGRFSGRQFSNSRSEMNVSTLELGDSALYLCASKEGANEQFFGPGTRLTVL.

This clonotype turned up a few times. The chain joins TRBV6-5 to TRBJ1-1; 10 nucleotides agree with TRBD1. This CDR3 comprises 16 residues. Germline trimming cut 6 bases from V and 5 bases from J; bases unmatched to any gene: 12. The V gene's germline CDR1 is MNHEY and CDR2 SVGAGI. The CDR3 spells CASSTLLLGQGTEAFF. CDR3 sequence (DNA): TGTGCCAGCAGCACATTACTATTGGGACAGGGGACTGAAGCTTTCTTT.

V usage is TRBV7-9 and J usage is TRBJ1-1; weak D call: TRBD1 (6 bases). V lost 5 bases to trimming and J lost 6 bases, with 19 bases between them. Germline CDR1 SEHNR, CDR2 FQNEAQ (reference sequence). The length of the CDR3 is 15 residues. CDR3 coding DNA: TGTGCCAGCAGCGATTCCGGACAGTTAGCGGCTGAAGCTTTCTTT. This gives the protein CASSDSGQLAAEAFF. The whole variable domain, filled in from reference TRBV7-9 and TRBJ1-1, reads DTGVSQNPRHKITKRGQNVTFRCDPISEHNRLYWYRQTLGQGPEFLTYFQNEAQLEKSRLLSDRFSAERPKGSFSTLEIQRTEQGDSAMYLCASSDSGQLAAEAFFGQGTRLTVV.

The sample holds many counts of this clonotype. The chain uses TRBV12-3 or TRBV12-4 and TRBJ2-1, with 8 bases that match TRBD1. Trimming at V came to 1 base and at J to 9 bases, leaving 8 bases not matched to a gene. CDR3 size: 15 residues. The CDR3 sequence is CASSLGTGRLVEQFF. CDR3 DNA: TGTGCCAGCAGTTTAGGGACAGGGCGGTTAGTTGAGCAGTTCTTC.

The J gene is TRBJ2-2, the V gene TRBV9, with TRBD1 identical over 7 bases. The CDR3 covers 15 residues. The V gene's germline CDR1 is SGDLS and CDR2 YYNGEE. V was clipped by 1 base and J by 11 bases; unmatched bases: 11. The CDR3 nucleotides are TGTGCCAGCAGCGTACGGGACAGTACCTTCGCTGAGCTGTTTTTT. Protein: CASSVRDSTFAELFF.

This clonotype was detected many times. The chain joins TRBV11-2 to TRBJ2-7; D possibly corresponds to TRBD1 (5 bases). Deletions cut 4 bases from V and 9 bases from J, with 16 bases between. The length of the CDR3 is 13 residues. The germline CDR1 and CDR2 sequences are SGHAT and FQNNGV. CDR3 DNA: TGTGCCAGCAGCTATAGCAGGGTTTCGGCGCAGTACGTC. Translation gives CASSYSRVSAQYV.

The rearrangement links TRBV6-1 to TRBJ2-3; 11 nucleotides align to TRBD2. The germline V gene has CDR1 MNHNS and CDR2 SASEGT. The CDR3 totals 15 residues. J gave up 1 base and V 6 bases, and 3 bases lay outside the gene matches. The CDR3 DNA is TGTGCCAGCAGGGCGACTAGCGGGGGCACAGATACGCAGTATTTT. This sequence encodes CASRATSGGTDTQYF.

The genes are TRBV20-1 and TRBJ1-3; tentative D call: TRBD1 (5 bases). The CDR3 totals 15 residues. Germline CDR1 is DFQATT and CDR2 is SNEGSKA (reference sequence). Trimming took off 0 bases at V and 0 bases at J, with 9 bases between the two ends. CDR3 sequence reads: CSARDYRSSGNTIYF. As DNA, the CDR3 is TGCAGTGCTAGAGATTACAGGAGCTCTGGAAACACCATATATTTT.

This clonotype was counted between two and nine times. This chain connects TRBV27 to TRBJ1-6; unclear D gene. Trimming removed 4 bases at V and 7 bases at J, with 14 bases between. This CDR3 is 15 amino acids long. The V gene's germline CDR1 is MNHEY and CDR2 SMNVEV (reference sequence). The DNA of the CDR3 is TGTGCCAGCAGTTCATCATGGGGAGGAAATTCACCCCTCCACTTT. Protein sequence: CASSSSWGGNSPLHF.

The rearrangement uses TRBV5-5 and TRBJ2-1, with 9 bases matching TRBD1. This CDR3 has 15 amino acids. Trimming took 4 bases from V and 8 from J; bases not matched to a gene: 10. Germline CDR1 SGHKS, CDR2 YYEKEE (reference sequence). The CDR3 loop reads CASSALGQGGDEQFF. The CDR3 DNA sequence: TGTGCCAGCAGCGCCTTGGGACAGGGTGGAGATGAGCAGTTCTTC.

This clonotype came up a few times. The chain couples TRBV28 to TRBJ2-7, with D possibly TRBD2 on 6 matching bases. CDR1 and CDR2 from the germline V gene are MDHEN and SYDVKM. The CDR3 has 14 amino acids. V lost 6 bases and J 7 bases, leaving 19 bases between the germline ends. CDR3 coding DNA: TGTGCCAGCAGCCGCCCTCCTCGGGGAGGAGAGCAGTACGTC. It is translated as CASSRPPRGGEQYV.

This clonotype was found many times. This sequence joins TRBV4-1 and TRBJ2-5, with a possible D match to TRBD1 (5 bases). The V and J ends lost 1 base and 5 bases respectively, with 11 bases between them. This CDR3 spans 14 amino acids. The germline V gene has CDR1 MGHRA and CDR2 YSYEKL. CDR3 DNA sequence: TGCGCCAGCAGCCAAGTTCAGGGTCTGGAGACCCAGTACTTC. Encoded protein: CASSQVQGLETQYF.

This chain connects TRBV11-1 to TRBJ2-3; TRBD2 aligns across 7 bases. This CDR3 has 15 residues. Per germline, CDR1 SGHAT and CDR2 FQDESV (reference sequence). With V trimmed by 2 bases and J by 2 bases, 4 bases remained unmatched. CDR3 nucleotides: TGTGCCAGCAGCTTATCCAGCGGGGTCACAGATACGCAGTATTTT. This gives the protein CASSLSSGVTDTQYF.

The rearrangement uses TRBV9 and TRBJ2-1; D is unclear. This CDR3 spans 14 amino acids. Per germline, CDR1 SGDLS and CDR2 YYNGEE. V lost 0 bases to trimming and J lost 5 bases, with 9 bases between them. In DNA, the CDR3 is TGTGCCAGCAGCGTAGCTTACTCAGACAATGAGCAGTTCTTC. Its translation is CASSVAYSDNEQFF.

This clonotype has just a few counts. The chain joins TRBV4-3 to TRBJ2-2; tentatively, D is TRBD1 (5 bases). Germline CDR1 reads LGHNA; CDR2 reads YSLEER. The CDR3 runs 15 residues. Trimming stripped 1 base from V and 4 bases from J, with 10 bases between. CDR3 sequence (DNA): TGCGCCAGCAGCCAAGTCGACAGTGGCACCGGGGAGCTGTTTTTT. Its translation is CASSQVDSGTGELFF.

The gene calls are TRBV5-5 and TRBJ2-1; D gene uncertain. Trimming took off 0 bases at V and 2 bases at J, with 6 bases between the two ends. This CDR3 is built from 14 residues. CDR1 is SGHKS, CDR2 YYEKEE, per germline (reference sequence). The CDR3 sequence: CASSLEVTYNEQFF. Written as DNA, the CDR3 is TGTGCCAGCAGCTTGGAGGTTACCTACAATGAGCAGTTCTTC.

This chain connects TRBV13 to TRBJ2-1; 10 bases agree with TRBD1. Losses at the gene ends were 5 bases for V and 12 bases for J; bases not matched to a gene: 19. The CDR3 is 17 residues long. Germline V gene data show CDR1 as PRHDT and CDR2 as FYEKMQ (reference sequence). The CDR3 bases are TGTGCCAGCAGCCCTAATCGTTGGGACAGGGGTCGGTGGGGGCAGTTCTTC. The encoded protein is CASSPNRWDRGRWGQFF.

Ten or more counts support this clonotype. The chain joins TRBV20-1 to TRBJ2-1, with 10 bases lining up with TRBD2. CDR3 size: 14 residues. CDR1 DFQATT and CDR2 SNEGSKA come from the germline V gene (reference sequence). V gave up 3 bases and J gave up 7 bases; unmatched junction bases: 6. Here the CDR3 DNA reads TGCAGTGCTAGTGTTAGCGGGGGGAGAAATGAGCAGTTCTTC. Translating it yields CSASVSGGRNEQFF.

In its sample, this clonotype was seen many times. The CDR3 region is CASSDEGSTDTQYF. DNA for the CDR3: TGTGCCAGCAGTGACGAAGGGAGCACAGATACGCAGTATTTT. The chain employs TRBV6-4 and TRBJ2-3; D unresolved. V lost 2 bases and J 0 bases, leaving 6 bases between the germline ends. Germline values: CDR1 MRHNA, CDR2 SNTAGT. This CDR3 has 14 residues.